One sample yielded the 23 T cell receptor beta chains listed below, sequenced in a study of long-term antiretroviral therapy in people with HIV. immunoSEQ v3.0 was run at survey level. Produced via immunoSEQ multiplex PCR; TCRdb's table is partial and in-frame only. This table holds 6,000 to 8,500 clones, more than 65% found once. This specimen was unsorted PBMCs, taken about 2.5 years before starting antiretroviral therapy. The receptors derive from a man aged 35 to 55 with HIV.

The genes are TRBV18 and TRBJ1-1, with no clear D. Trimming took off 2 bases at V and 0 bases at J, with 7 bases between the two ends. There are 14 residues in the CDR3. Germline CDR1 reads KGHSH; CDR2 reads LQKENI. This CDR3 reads CASSPASLNTEAFF. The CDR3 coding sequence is TGTGCCAGCTCACCAGCAAGTTTGAACACTGAAGCTTTCTTT.

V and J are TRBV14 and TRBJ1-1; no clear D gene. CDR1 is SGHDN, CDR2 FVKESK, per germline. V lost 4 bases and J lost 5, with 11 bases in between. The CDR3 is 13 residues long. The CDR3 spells CASSRLIKTEAFF. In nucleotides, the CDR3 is TGTGCCAGCAGCCGCCTGATTAAGACTGAAGCTTTCTTT.

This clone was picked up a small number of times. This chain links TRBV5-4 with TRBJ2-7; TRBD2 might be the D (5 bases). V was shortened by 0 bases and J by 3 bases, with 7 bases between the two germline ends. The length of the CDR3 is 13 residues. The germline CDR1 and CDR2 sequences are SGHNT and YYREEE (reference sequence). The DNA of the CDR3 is TGTGCCAGCAGCTTGGATAGCGTCTACGAGCAGTACTTC. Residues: CASSLDSVYEQYF.

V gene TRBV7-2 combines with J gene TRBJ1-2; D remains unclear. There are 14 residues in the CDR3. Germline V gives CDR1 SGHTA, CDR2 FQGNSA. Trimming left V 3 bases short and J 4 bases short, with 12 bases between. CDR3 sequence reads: CASSFIGSPYGYTF. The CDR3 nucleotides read TGTGCCAGCAGCTTTATCGGGTCTCCCTATGGCTACACCTTC.

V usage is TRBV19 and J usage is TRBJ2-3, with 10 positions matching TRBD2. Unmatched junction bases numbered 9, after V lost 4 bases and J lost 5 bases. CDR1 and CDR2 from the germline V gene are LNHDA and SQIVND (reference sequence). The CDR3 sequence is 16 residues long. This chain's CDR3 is CASSNNGLAEIDTQYF. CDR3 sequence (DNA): TGTGCCAGTAGTAATAATGGACTAGCGGAGATAGATACGCAGTATTTT.

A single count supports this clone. The CDR3 nucleotides read TGTGCCTGGAGTGGGGGTTGGGACGGGGGAATTAATGAAAAACTGTTTTTT. Its translation is CAWSGGWDGGINEKLFF. The chain is built from TRBV30 and TRBJ1-4; a weak D match, TRBD1 (5 bases). Germline values: CDR1 GTSNPN, CDR2 SVGIG (reference sequence). V was clipped by 1 base and J by 4 bases, with 19 bases between them. CDR3 length: 17 amino acids.

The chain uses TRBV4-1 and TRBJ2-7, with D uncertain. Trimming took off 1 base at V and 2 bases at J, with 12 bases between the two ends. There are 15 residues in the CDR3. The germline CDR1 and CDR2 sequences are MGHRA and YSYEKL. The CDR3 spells CASSQAAISTYEQYF. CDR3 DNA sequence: TGCGCCAGCAGCCAAGCAGCGATCTCAACCTACGAGCAGTACTTC.

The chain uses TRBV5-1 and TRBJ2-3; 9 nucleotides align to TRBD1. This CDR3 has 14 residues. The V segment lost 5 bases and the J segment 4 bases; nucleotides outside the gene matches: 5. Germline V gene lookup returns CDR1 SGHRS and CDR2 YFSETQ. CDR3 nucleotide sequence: TGCGCCAGCAGAGGGACAGGGAACCCAGATACGCAGTATTTT. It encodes CASRGTGNPDTQYF.

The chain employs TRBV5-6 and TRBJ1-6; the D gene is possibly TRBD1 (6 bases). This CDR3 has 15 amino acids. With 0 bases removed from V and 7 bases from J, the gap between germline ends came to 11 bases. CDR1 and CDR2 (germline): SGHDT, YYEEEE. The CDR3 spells CASSLEGGTNSPLHF. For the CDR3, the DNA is TGTGCCAGCAGCTTGGAAGGGGGGACCAATTCACCCCTCCACTTT.

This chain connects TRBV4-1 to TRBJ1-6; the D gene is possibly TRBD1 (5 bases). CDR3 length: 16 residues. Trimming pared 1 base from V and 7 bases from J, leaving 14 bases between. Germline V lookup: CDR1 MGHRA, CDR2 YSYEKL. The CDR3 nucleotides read TGCGCCAGCAGCCAAGGGGAAGGGGCACGCAATTCACCCCTCCACTTT. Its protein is CASSQGEGARNSPLHF.

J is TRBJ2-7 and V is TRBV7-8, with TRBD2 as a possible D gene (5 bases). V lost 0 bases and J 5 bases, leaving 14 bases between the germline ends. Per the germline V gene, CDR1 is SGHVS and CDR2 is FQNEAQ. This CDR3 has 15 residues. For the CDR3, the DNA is TGTGCCAGCAGCTTAGCCTATCGGGGTCTCCACGAGCAGTACTTC. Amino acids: CASSLAYRGLHEQYF.

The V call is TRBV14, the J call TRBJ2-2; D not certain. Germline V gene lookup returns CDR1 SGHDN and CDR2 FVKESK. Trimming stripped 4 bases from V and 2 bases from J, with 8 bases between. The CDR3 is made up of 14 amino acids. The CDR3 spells CASSPAGNTGELFF. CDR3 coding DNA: TGTGCCAGCAGCCCGGCCGGAAACACCGGGGAGCTGTTTTTT. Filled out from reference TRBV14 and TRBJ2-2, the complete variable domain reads EAGVTQFPSHSVIEKGQTVTLRCDPISGHDNLYWYRRVMGKEIKFLLHFVKESKQDESGMPNNRFLAERTGGTYSTLKVQPAELEDSGVYFCASSPAGNTGELFFGEGSRLTVL.

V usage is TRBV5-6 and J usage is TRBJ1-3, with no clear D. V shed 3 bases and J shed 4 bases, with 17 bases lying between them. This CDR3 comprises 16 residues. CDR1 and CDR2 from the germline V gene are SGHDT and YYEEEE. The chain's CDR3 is CASSSNTDGGGNTIYF. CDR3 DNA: TGTGCCAGCAGCTCCAACACCGACGGAGGAGGAAACACCATATATTTT.

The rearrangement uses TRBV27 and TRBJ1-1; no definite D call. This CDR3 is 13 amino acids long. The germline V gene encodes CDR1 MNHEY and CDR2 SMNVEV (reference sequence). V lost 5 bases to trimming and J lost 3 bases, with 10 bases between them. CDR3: CASSPVGYTEAFF. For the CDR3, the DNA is TGTGCCAGCAGTCCTGTAGGGTACACTGAAGCTTTCTTT.

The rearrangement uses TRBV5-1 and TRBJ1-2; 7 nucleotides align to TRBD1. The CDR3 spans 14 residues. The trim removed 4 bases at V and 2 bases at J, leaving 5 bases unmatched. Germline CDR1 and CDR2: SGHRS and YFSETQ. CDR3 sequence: CASSGGTANYGYTF. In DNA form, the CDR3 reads TGCGCCAGCAGCGGGGGGACAGCGAACTATGGCTACACCTTC.

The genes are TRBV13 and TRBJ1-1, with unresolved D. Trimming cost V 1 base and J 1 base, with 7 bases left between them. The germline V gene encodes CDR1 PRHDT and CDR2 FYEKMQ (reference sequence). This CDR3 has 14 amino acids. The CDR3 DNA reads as TGTGCCAGCAGCTTAGCACAATCGAACACTGAAGCTTTCTTT. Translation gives CASSLAQSNTEAFF.

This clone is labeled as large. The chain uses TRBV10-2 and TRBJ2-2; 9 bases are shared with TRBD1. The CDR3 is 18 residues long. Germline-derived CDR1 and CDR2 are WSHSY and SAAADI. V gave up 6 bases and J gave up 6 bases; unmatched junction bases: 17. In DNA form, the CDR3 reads TGCGCCAGCAGAGGCTCAAGGGCTACAGGGGGCGGGTCCGGGGAGCTGTTTTTT. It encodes CASRGSRATGGGSGELFF.

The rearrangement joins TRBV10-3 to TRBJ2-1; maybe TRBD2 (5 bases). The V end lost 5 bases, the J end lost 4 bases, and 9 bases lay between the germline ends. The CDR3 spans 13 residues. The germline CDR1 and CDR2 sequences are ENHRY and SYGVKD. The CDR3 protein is CAISLGDYNEQFF. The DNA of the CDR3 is TGTGCCATCAGTCTCGGGGATTACAATGAGCAGTTCTTC.

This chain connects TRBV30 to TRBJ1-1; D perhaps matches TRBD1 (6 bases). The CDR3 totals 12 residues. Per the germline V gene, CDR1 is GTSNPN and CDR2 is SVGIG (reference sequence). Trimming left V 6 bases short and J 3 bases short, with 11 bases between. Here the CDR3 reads CACSEGDTEAFF. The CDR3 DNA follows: TGTGCCTGTTCGGAGGGGGACACTGAAGCTTTCTTT.

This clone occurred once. In DNA, the CDR3 is TGCGCCAGCAGCCAGGCAGGGATGAACACTGAAGCTTTCTTT. It translates to CASSQAGMNTEAFF. The chain is built from TRBV4-1 and TRBJ1-1, with D possibly being TRBD1 (5 bases). Per the germline V gene, CDR1 is MGHRA and CDR2 is YSYEKL. The V and J ends lost 3 bases and 0 bases respectively, with 8 bases between them. This CDR3 is built from 14 residues.

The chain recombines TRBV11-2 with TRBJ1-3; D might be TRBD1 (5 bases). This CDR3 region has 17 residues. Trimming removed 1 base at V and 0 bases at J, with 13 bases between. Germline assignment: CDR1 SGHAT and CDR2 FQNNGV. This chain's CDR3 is CASSLGGPGISGNTIYF. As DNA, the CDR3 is TGTGCCAGCAGCTTAGGGGGACCGGGGATCTCTGGAAACACCATATATTTT. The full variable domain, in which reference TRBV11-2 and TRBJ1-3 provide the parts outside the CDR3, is EAGVAQSPRYKIIEKRQSVAFWCNPISGHATLYWYQQILGQGPKLLIQFQNNGVVDDSQLPKDRFSAERLKGVDSTLKIQPAKLEDSAVYLCASSLGGPGISGNTIYFGEGSWLTVV.

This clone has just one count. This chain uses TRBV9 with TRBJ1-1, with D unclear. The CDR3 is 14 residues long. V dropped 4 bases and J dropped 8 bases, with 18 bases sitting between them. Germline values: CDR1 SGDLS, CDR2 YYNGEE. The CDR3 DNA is TGTGCCAGCAGCCCCTTTGGGGTCCCGGGGGAAGCTTTCTTT. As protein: CASSPFGVPGEAFF.

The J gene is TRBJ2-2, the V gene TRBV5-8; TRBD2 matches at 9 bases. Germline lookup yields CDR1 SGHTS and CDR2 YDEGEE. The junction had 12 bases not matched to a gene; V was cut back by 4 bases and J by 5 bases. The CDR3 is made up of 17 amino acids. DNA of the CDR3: TGTGCCAGCAGCCCTTGGGCTAGCGGGGTAGGAACCGGGGAGCTGTTTTTT. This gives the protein CASSPWASGVGTGELFF.